Detailed here is one TCR beta chain. V was pared by 1 base and J by 10 bases, with 15 bases between. The germline V gene encodes CDR1 SGHKS and CDR2 YYEKEE (reference sequence). The CDR3 contains 15 residues. MiXCR was run by TCRdb on the 5' RACE reads, yielding one entry per CDR3 protein. The top ten hold approximately 0.98% of the sample, which has 400,000 to 500,000 distinct CDR3 sequences, roughly an eighth seen once. The sample is drawn from a study of identical twins. This same sample was also part of a study on yellow fever vaccine responses in identical twins.

Sequenced sample: CD4+ T cells sorted from blood. The rearrangement links TRBV5-5 to TRBJ1-6; D is uncertain. The receptor's source is a young woman in good health. The CDR3 region has the DNA TGTGCCAGCAGCTTGTTGGTAGGGTCTTTCTCACCCCTCCACTTT. Its protein is CASSLLVGSFSPLHF.